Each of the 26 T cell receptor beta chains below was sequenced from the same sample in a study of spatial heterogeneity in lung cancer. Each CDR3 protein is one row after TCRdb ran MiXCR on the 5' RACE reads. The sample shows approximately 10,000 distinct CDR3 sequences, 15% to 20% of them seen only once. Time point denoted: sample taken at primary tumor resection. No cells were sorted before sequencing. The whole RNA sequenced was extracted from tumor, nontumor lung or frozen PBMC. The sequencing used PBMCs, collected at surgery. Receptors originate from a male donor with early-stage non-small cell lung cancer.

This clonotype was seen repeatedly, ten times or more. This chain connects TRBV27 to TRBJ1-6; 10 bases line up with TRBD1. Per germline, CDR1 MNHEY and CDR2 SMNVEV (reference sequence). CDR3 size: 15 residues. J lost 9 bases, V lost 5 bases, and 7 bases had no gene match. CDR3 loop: CASSLTRQGASPLHF. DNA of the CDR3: TGTGCCAGCAGTCTAACCCGACAGGGGGCTTCACCCCTCCACTTT.

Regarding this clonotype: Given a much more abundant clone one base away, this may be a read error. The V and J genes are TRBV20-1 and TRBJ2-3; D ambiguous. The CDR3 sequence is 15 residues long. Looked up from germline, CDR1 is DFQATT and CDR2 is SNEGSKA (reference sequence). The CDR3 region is CNARGTASSTDTQYF. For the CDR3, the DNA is TGCAATGCTAGAGGAACAGCTTCTAGCACAGATACGCAGTATTTT.

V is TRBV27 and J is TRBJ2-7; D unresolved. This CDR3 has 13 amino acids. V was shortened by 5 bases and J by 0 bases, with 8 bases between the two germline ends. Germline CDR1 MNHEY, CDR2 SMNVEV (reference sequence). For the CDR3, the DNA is TGTGCCAGCAGTATCAGGAACTCCTACGAGCAGTACTTC. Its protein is CASSIRNSYEQYF.

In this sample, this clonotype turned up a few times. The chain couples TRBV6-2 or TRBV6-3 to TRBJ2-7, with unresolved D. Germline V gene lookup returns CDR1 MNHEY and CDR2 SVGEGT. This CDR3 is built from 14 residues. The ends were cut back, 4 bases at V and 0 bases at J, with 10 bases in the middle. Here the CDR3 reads CASSSTGPSYEQYF. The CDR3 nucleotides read TGTGCCAGCAGTTCGACCGGGCCCTCCTACGAGCAGTACTTC.

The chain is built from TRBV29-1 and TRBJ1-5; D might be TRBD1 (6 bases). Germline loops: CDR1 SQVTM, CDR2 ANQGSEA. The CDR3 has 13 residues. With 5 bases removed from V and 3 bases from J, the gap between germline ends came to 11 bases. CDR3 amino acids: CSVLWDNNQPQHF. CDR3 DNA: TGCAGCGTTCTCTGGGACAACAATCAGCCCCAGCATTTT.

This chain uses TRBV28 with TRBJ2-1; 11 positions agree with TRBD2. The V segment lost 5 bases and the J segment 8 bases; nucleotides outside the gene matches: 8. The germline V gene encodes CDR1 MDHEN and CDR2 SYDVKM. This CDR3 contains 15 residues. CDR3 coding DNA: TGTGCCAGCAGTCCGTTAGCGGGAGGGCCCGATGAGCAGTTCTTC. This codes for CASSPLAGGPDEQFF.

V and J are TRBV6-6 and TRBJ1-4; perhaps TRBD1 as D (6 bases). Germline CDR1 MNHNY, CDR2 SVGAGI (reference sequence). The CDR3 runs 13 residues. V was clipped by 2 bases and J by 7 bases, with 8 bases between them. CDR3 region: CASSYVRGEKLFF. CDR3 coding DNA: TGTGCCAGCAGTTACGTCAGGGGTGAAAAACTGTTTTTT.

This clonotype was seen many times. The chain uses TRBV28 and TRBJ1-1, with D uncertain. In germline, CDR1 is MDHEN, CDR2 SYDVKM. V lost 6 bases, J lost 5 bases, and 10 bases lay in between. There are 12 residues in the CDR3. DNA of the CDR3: TGTGCCAGCAGACCCAGGAGAACTGAAGCTTTCTTT. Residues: CASRPRRTEAFF.

The CDR3 region is CASMDGTNYGYTF. The CDR3 DNA is TGTGCCAGTATGGACGGGACTAACTATGGCTACACCTTC. This chain links TRBV19 with TRBJ1-2, with D uncertain. V was shortened by 7 bases and J by 0 bases, with 9 bases between the two germline ends. Looked up from germline, CDR1 is LNHDA and CDR2 is SQIVND (reference sequence). CDR3 size: 13 residues.

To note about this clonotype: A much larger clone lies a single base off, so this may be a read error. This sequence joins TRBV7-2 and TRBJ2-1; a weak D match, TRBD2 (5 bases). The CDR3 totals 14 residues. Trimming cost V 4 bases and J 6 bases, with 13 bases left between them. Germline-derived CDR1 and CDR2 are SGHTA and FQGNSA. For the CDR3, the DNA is TGTGCCAGCAGCTACCGAGCGGATTGCAATGAGCAGTTCTTC. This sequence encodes CASSYRADCNEQFF. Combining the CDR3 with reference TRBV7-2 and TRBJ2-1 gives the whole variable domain GAGVSQSPSNKVTEKGKDVELRCDPISGHTALYWYRQSLGQGLEFLIYFQGNSAPDKSGLPSDRFSAERTGGSVSTLTIQRTQQEDSAVYLCASSYRADCNEQFFGPGTRLTVL.

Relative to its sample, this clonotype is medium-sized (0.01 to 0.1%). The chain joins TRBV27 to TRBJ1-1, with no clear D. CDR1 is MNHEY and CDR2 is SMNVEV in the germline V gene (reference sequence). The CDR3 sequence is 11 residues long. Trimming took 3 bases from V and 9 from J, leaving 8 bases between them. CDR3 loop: CASSFLGKAFF. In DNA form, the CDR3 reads TGTGCCAGCAGTTTCTTAGGAAAAGCTTTCTTT.

DNA for the CDR3: TGCAGCGTGGCCAGACAGGGGGTCGGCAATGAGCAGTTCTTC. This codes for CSVARQGVGNEQFF. The chain is built from TRBV29-1 and TRBJ2-1, with 9 bases aligning to TRBD1. The J segment lost 6 bases and the V segment lost 6 bases, leaving 9 bases of the junction unmatched. The CDR3 length is 14 residues. Germline V gives CDR1 SQVTM, CDR2 ANQGSEA.

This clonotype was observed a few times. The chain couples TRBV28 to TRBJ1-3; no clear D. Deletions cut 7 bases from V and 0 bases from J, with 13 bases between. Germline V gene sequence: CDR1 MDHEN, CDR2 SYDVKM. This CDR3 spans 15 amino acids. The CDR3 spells CASTVRGSSGNTIYF. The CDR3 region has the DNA TGTGCCAGCACCGTTAGAGGAAGCTCTGGAAACACCATATATTTT.

As DNA, the CDR3 is TGTGCCACTCTGGGACAGATCCTCGATGAGCAGTTCTTC. Its translation is CATLGQILDEQFF. This chain links TRBV6-1 with TRBJ2-1; 7 positions agree with TRBD1. After removal of 10 bases from V and 8 bases from J, the junction contained 11 bases not matched to a gene. CDR1 MNHNS and CDR2 SASEGT come from the germline V gene. The CDR3 length is 13 residues.

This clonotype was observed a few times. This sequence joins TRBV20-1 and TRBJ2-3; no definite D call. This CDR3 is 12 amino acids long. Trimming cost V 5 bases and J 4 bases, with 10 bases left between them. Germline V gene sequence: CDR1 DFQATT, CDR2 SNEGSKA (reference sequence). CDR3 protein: CSAPRPPDTQYF. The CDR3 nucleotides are TGCAGTGCTCCTCGGCCCCCAGATACGCAGTATTTT.

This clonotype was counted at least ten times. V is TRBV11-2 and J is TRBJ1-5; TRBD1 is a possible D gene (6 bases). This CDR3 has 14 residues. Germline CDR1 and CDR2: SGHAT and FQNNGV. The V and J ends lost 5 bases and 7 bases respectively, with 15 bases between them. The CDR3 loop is CASSPEGGRQPQHF. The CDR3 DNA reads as TGTGCCAGCAGCCCGGAAGGGGGAAGGCAGCCCCAGCATTTT. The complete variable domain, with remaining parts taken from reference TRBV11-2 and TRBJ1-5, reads EAGVAQSPRYKIIEKRQSVAFWCNPISGHATLYWYQQILGQGPKLLIQFQNNGVVDDSQLPKDRFSAERLKGVDSTLKIQPAKLEDSAVYLCASSPEGGRQPQHFGDGTRLSIL.

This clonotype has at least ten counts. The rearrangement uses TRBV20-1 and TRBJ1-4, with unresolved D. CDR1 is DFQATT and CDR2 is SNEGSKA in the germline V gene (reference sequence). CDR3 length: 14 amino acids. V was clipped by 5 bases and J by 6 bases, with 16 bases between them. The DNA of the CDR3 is TGCAGTGCTTTATCGGATCGTGGCGATGAAAAACTGTTTTTT. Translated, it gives CSALSDRGDEKLFF.

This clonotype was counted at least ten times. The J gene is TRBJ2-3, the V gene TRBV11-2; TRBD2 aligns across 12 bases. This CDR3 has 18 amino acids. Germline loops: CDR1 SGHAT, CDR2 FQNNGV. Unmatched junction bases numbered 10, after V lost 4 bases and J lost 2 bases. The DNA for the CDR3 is TGTGCCAGCAGCTCGAGACGACTAGCGGGAGTCCCCACAGATACGCAGTATTTT. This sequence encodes CASSSRRLAGVPTDTQYF.

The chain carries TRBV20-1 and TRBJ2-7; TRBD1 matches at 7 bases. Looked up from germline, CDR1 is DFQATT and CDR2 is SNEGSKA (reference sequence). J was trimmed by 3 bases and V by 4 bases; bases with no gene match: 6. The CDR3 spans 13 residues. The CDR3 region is CSATQGPGYEQYF. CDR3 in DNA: TGCAGTGCTACACAGGGGCCGGGCTACGAGCAGTACTTC.

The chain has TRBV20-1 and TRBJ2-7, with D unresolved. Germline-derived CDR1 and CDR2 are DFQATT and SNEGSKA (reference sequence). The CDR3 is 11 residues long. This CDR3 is CSLQRSYEQYF. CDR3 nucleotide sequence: TGCAGCCTTCAGCGATCCTACGAGCAGTACTTC.

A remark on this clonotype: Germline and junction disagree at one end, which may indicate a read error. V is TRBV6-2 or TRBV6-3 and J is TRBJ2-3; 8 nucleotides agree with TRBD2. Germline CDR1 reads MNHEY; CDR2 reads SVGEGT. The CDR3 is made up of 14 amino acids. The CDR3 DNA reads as TGTGCCGGCAGAGATGGACTAGCCACAGATACGCAGTATTTT. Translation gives CAGRDGLATDTQYF.

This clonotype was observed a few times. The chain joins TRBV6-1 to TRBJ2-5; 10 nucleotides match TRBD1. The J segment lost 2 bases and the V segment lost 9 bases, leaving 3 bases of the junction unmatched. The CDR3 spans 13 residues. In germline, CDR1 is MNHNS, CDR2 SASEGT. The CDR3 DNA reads TGTGCCAGTGACAGGGGGCCTCAAGAGACCCAGTACTTC. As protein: CASDRGPQETQYF.

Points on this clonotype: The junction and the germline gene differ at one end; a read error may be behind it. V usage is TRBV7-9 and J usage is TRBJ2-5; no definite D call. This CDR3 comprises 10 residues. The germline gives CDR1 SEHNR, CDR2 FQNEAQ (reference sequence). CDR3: CASSEETRYF. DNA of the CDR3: TGTGCCAGCAGCGAAGAGACCCGGTACTTC.

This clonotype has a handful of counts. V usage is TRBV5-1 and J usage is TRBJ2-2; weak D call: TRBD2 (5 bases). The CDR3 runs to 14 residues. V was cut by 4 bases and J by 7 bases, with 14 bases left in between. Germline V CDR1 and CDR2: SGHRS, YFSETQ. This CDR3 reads CASSAGPAGGELFF. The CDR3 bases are TGCGCCAGCAGCGCGGGCCCGGCGGGCGGGGAGCTGTTTTTT.

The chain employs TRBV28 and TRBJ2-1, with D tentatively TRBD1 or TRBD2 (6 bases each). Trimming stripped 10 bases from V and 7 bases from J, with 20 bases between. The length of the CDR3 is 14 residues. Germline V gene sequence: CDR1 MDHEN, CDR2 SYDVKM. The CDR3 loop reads CATIRVGGMNEQFF. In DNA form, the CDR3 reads TGTGCCACAATCAGAGTGGGGGGCATGAATGAGCAGTTCTTC.

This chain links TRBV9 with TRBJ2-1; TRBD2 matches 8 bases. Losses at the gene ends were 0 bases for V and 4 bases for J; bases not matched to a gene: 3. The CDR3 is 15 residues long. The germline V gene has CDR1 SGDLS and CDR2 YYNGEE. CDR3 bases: TGTGCCAGCAGCGTAGTAGCGGGAAGATACAATGAGCAGTTCTTC. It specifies CASSVVAGRYNEQFF.